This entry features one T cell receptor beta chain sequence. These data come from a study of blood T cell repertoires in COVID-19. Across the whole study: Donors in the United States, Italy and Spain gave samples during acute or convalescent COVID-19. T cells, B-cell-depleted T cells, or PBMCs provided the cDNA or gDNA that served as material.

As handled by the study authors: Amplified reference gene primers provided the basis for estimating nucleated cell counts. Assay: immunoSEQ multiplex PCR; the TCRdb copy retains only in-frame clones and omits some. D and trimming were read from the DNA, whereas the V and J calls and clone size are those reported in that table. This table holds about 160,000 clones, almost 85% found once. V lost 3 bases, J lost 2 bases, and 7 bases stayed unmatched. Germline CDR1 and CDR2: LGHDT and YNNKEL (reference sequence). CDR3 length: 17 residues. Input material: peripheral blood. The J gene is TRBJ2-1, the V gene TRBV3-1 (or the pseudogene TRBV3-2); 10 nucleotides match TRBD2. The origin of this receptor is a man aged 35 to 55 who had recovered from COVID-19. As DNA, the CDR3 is TGTGCCAGCAGCCACCCAGGACTAGCGGATCCCTACAATGAGCAGTTCTTC. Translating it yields CASSHPGLADPYNEQFF.